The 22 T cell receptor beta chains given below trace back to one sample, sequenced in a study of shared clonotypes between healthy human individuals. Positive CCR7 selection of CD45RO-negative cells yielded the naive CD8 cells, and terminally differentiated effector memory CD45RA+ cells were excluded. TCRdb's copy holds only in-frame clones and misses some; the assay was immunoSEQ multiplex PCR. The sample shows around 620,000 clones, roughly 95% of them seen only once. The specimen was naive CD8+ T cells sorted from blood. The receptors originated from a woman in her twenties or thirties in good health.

CDR3 amino acids: CASSYPGPSQETQYF. CDR3 sequence (DNA): TGTGCCAGCAGTTACCCGGGACCCTCCCAAGAGACCCAGTACTTC. V usage is TRBV6-5 and J usage is TRBJ2-5, with D perhaps TRBD1 or TRBD2 (5 bases each). Germline V gives CDR1 MNHEY, CDR2 SVGAGI. This CDR3 comprises 15 residues. The germline V and J ends were trimmed by 2 bases and 1 base, with 11 bases remaining between them.

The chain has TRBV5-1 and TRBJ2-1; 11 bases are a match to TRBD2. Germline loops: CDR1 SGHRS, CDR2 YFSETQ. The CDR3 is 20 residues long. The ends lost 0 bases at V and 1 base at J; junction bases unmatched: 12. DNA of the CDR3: TGCGCCAGCAGCTTGGCTGGGAACAGACTAGCGGGGCTTTCCTACAATGAGCAGTTCTTC. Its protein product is CASSLAGNRLAGLSYNEQFF. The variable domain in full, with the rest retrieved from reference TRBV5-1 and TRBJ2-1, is KAGVTQTPRYLIKTRGQQVTLSCSPISGHRSVSWYQQTPGQGLQFLFEYFSETQRNKGNFPGRFSGRQFSNSRSEMNVSTLELGDSALYLCASSLAGNRLAGLSYNEQFFGPGTRLTVL.

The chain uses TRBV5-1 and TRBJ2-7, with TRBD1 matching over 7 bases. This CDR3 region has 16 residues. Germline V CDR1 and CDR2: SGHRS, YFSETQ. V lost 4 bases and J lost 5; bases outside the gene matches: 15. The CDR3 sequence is CASSPVGTGAYNEQYF. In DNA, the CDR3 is TGCGCCAGCAGCCCAGTAGGTACAGGGGCGTACAACGAGCAGTACTTC.

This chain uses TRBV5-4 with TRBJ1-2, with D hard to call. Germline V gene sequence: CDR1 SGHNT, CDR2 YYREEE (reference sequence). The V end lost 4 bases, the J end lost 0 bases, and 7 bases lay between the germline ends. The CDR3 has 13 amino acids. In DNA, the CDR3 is TGTGCCAGCAGCGAAGGGACTAACTATGGCTACACCTTC. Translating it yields CASSEGTNYGYTF.

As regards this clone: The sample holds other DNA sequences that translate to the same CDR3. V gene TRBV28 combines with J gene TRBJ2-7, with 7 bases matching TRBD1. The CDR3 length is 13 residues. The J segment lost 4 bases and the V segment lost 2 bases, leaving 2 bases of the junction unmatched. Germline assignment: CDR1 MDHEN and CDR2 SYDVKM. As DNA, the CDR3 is TGTGCCAGCAGTTTAGGCAGGGGGTACGAGCAGTACTTC. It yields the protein CASSLGRGYEQYF.

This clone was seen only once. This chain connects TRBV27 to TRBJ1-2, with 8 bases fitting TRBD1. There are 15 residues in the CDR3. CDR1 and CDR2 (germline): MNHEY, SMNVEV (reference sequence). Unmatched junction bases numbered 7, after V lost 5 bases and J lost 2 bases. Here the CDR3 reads CASSTRTGSNYGYTF. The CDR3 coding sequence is TGTGCCAGCAGTACCAGGACAGGGAGCAACTATGGCTACACCTTC.

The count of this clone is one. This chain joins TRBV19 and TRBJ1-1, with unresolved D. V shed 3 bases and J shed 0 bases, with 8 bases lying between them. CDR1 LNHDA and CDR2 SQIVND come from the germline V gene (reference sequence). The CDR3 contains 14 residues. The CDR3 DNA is TGTGCCAGTAGTATTCCTGGTATGAACACTGAAGCTTTCTTT. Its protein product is CASSIPGMNTEAFF. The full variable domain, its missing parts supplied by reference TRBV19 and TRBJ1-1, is DGGITQSPKYLFRKEGQNVTLSCEQNLNHDAMYWYRQDPGQGLRLIYYSQIVNDFQKGDIAEGYSVSREKKESFPLTVTSAQKNPTAFYLCASSIPGMNTEAFFGQGTRLTVV.

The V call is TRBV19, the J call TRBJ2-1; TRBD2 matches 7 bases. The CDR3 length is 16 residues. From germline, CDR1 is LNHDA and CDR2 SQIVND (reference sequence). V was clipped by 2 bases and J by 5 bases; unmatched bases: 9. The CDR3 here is CASSIFAGEGNNEQFF. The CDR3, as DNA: TGTGCCAGTAGTATATTTGCGGGAGAGGGGAACAATGAGCAGTTCTTC.

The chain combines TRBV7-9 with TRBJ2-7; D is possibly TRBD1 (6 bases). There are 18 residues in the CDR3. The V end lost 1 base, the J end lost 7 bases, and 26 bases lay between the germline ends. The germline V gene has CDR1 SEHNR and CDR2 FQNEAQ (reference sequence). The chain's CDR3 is CASSLVVGAGDPFEEQYF. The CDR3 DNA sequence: TGTGCCAGCAGCTTAGTAGTGGGGGCGGGCGACCCCTTCGAGGAGCAGTACTTC. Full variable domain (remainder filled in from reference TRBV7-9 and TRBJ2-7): DTGVSQNPRHKITKRGQNVTFRCDPISEHNRLYWYRQTLGQGPEFLTYFQNEAQLEKSRLLSDRFSAERPKGSFSTLEIQRTEQGDSAMYLCASSLVVGAGDPFEEQYFGPGTRLTVT.

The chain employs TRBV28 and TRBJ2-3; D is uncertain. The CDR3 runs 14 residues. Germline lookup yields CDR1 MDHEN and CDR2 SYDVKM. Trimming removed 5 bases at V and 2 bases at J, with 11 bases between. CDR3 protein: CASSPYKATDTQYF. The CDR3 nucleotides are TGTGCCAGCAGTCCATACAAGGCCACAGATACGCAGTATTTT.

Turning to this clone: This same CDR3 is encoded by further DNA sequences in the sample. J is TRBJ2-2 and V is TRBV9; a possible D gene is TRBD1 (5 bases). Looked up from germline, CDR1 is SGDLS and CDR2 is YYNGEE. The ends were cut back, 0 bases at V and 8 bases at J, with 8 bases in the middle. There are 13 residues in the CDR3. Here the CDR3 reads CASSVGGAGELFF. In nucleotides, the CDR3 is TGTGCCAGCAGCGTAGGTGGGGCAGGGGAGCTGTTTTTT.

CDR3 sequence (DNA): TGTGCCAGCACCCCACGTAGCGGACCCTCCTACGAGCAGTACTTC. Its protein product is CASTPRSGPSYEQYF. The rearrangement links TRBV28 to TRBJ2-7, with a weak D call TRBD2 (6 bases). Trimming shortened V by 7 bases and J by 0 bases, and 16 bases separated the two germline ends. Germline lookup yields CDR1 MDHEN and CDR2 SYDVKM. This CDR3 comprises 15 residues.

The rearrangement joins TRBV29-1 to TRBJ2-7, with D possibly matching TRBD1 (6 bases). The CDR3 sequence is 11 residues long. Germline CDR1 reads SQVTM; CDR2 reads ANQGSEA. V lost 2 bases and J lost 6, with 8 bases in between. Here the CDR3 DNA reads TGCAGCGTTGAACAGGGGCGCGAGCAGTACTTC. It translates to CSVEQGREQYF.

CDR3 in amino acids: CASSFSGPGYEQYF. CDR3 coding DNA: TGTGCCAGCAGTTTTAGCGGACCCGGCTACGAGCAGTACTTC. This rearrangement joins TRBV28 to TRBJ2-5, with D perhaps matching TRBD2 (6 bases). The last part of the DNA fits TRBJ2-7 better; the J call may be wrong. Germline V gene lookup returns CDR1 MDHEN and CDR2 SYDVKM. The CDR3 totals 14 residues.

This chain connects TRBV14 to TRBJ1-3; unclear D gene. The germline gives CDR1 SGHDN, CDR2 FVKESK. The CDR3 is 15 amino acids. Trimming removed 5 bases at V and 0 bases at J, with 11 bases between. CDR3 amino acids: CASSRGLTSGNTIYF. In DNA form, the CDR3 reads TGTGCCAGCAGCAGAGGACTGACCTCTGGAAACACCATATATTTT.

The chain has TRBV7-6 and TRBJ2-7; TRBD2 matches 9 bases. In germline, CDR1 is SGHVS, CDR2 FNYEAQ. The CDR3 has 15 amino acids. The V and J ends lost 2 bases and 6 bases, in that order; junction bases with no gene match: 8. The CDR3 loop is CASSLIAGDLTEQYF. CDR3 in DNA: TGTGCCAGCAGCTTAATAGCGGGGGACCTCACCGAGCAGTACTTC.

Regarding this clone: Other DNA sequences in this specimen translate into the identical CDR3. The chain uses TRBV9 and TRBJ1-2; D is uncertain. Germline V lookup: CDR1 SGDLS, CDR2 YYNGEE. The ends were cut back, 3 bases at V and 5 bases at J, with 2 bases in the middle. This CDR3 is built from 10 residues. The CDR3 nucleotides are TGTGCCAGCAGCGGTTATGGCTACACCTTC. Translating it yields CASSGYGYTF.

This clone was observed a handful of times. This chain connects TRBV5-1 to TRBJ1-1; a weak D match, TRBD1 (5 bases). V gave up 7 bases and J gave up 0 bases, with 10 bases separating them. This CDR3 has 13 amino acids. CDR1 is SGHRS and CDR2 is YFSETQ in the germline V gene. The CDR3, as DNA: TGCGCCAGCGGGTCGGGGGTGAACACTGAAGCTTTCTTT. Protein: CASGSGVNTEAFF.

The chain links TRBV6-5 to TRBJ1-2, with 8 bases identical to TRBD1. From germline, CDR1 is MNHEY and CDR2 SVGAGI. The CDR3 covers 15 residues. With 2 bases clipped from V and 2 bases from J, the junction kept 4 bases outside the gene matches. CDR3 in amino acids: CASSYTRTGNYGYTF. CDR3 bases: TGTGCCAGCAGTTACACCCGGACAGGGAACTATGGCTACACCTTC.

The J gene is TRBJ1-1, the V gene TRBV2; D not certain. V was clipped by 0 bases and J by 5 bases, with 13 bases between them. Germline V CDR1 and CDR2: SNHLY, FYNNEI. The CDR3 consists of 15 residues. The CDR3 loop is CASSEAKTSGTEAFF. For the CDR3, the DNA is TGTGCCAGCAGTGAAGCCAAGACCTCGGGGACTGAAGCTTTCTTT.

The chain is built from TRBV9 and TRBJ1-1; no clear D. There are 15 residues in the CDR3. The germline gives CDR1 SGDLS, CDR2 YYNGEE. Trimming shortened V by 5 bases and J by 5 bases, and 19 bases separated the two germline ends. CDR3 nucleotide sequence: TGTGCCAGCAGTTCATCCCTTGGACCTGGGACTGAAGCTTTCTTT. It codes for CASSSSLGPGTEAFF.

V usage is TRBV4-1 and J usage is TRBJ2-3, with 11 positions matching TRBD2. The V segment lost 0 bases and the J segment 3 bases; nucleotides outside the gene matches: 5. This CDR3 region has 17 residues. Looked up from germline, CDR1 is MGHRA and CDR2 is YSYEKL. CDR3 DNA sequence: TGCGCCAGCAGCCAAGAACTAGCGGGAGTTATGACAGATACGCAGTATTTT. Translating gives CASSQELAGVMTDTQYF.